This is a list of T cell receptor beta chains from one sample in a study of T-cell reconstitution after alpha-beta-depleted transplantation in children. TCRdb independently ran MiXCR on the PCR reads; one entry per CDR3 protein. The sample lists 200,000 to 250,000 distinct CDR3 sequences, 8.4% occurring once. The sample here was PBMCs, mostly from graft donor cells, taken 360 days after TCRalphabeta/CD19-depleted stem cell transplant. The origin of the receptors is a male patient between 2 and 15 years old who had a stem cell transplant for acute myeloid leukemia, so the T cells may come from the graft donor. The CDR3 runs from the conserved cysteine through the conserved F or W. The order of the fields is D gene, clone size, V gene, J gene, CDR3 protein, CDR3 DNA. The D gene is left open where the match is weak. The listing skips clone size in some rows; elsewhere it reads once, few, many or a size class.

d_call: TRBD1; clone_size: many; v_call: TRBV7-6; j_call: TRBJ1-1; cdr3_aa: CASSSHQGVVTEAFF; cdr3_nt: TGTGCCAGCAGCTCGCACCAGGGGGTAGTCACTGAAGCTTTCTTT
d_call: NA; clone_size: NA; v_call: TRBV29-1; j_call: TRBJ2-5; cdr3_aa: CSGYRVRETQYF; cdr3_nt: TGCAGCGGTTACAGGGTTAGAGAGACCCAGTACTTC
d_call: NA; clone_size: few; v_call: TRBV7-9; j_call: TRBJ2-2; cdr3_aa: CASSFGRGGGDTGELFF; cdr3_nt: TGTGCCAGCAGCTTTGGCAGGGGAGGAGGTGACACCGGGGAGCTGTTTTTT
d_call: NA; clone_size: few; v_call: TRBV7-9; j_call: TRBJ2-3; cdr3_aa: CASRAGTPTDTQYF; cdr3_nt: TGTGCCAGCAGGGCGGGAACTCCCACAGATACGCAGTATTTT
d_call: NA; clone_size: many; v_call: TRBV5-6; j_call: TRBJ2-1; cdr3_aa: CASSVRLGEQFF; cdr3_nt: TGTGCCAGCAGCGTACGTTTAGGAGAGCAGTTCTTC
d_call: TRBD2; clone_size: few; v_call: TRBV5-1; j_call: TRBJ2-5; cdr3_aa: CASSFGTSGSQETQYF; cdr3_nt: TGCGCCAGCAGCTTTGGGACTAGCGGGTCTCAAGAGACCCAGTACTTC
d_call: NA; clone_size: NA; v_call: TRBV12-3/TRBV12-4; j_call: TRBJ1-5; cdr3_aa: CASSLWGPPHQPQHF; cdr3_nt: TGTGCCAGCAGTTTGTGGGGGCCCCCTCATCAGCCCCAGCATTTT
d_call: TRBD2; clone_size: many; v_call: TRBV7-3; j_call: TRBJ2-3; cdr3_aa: CASSYSGQSQYF; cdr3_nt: TGTGCCAGCAGTTATAGCGGGCAATCGCAGTATTTT
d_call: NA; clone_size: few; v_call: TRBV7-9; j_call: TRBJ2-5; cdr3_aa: CASSITDTMETQYF; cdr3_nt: TGTGCCAGCAGCATAACCGACACCATGGAGACCCAGTACTTC
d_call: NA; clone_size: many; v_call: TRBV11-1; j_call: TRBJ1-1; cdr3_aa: CASSLRTANTEAFF; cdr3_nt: TGTGCCAGCAGCCTAAGGACGGCGAACACTGAAGCTTTCTTT
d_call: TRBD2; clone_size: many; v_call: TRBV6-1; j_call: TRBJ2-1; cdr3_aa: CASSTGTSGLNEQFF; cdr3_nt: TGTGCCAGCAGTACCGGGACTAGCGGTCTTAATGAGCAGTTCTTC
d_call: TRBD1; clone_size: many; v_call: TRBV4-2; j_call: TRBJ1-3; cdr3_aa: CASSQGDRTSGNTIYF; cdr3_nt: TGTGCCAGCAGCCAAGGGGACAGGACCTCTGGAAACACCATATATTTT
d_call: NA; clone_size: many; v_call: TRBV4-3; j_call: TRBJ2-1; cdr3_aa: CASSQDWLSGSSYNEQFF; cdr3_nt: TGCGCCAGCAGCCAAGATTGGCTAAGCGGAAGCTCCTACAATGAGCAGTTCTTC
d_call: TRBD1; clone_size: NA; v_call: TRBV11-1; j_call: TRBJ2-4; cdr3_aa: CASSPDWTGRFSENIQYF; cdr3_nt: TGTGCCAGCAGCCCCGACTGGACAGGTCGATTCTCCGAAAACATTCAGTACTTC
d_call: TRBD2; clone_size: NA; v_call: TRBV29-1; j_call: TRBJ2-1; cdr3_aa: CSVASGSYNEQFF; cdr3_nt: TGCAGCGTTGCCAGCGGGAGCTACAATGAGCAGTTCTTC
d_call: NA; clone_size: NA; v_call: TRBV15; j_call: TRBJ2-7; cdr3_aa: CATSRAPPLYEQYF; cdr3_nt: TGTGCCACCAGCAGAGCCCCCCCCCTCTACGAGCAGTACTTC
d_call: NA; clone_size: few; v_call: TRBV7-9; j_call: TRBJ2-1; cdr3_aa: CASSLRSDYNEQFF; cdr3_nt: TGTGCCAGCAGCTTACGGAGCGACTACAATGAGCAGTTCTTC
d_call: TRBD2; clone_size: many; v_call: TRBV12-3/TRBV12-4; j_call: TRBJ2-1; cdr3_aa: CASSHRLAGIGNEQFF; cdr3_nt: TGTGCCAGCAGTCACAGACTAGCTGGGATCGGGAATGAGCAGTTCTTC
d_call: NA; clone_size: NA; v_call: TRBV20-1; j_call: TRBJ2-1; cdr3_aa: CSARVRRLGFSEQFF; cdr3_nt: TGCAGTGCTAGAGTTAGGAGACTAGGGTTTAGTGAGCAGTTCTTC
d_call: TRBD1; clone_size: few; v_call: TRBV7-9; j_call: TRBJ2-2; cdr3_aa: CASSSGTVPGELFF; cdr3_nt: TGTGCCAGCAGCTCTGGGACAGTCCCCGGGGAGCTGTTTTTT
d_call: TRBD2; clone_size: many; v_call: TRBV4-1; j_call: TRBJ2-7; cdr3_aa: CASSHSGTNSYEQYF; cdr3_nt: TGCGCCAGCAGCCATTCCGGGACTAACTCCTACGAGCAGTACTTC
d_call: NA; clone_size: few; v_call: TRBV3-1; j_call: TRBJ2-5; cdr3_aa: CASSQGPTGGGETQYF; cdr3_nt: TGTGCCAGCAGCCAAGGACCGACAGGCGGGGGAGAGACCCAGTACTTC
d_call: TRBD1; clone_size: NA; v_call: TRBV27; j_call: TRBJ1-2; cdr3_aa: CASSHGPGQGDYTF; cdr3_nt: TGTGCCAGCAGTCATGGGCCTGGACAGGGAGACTACACCTTC
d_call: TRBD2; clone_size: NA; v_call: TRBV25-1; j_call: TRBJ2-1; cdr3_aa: CASSGLAPHSEQFF; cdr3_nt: TGTGCCAGCAGTGGACTAGCGCCCCACTCGGAGCAGTTCTTC
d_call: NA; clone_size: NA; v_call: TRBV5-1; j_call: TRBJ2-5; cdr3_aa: CASSARKEVWEETQYF; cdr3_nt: TGCGCCAGCAGCGCCAGGAAGGAGGTTTGGGAGGAGACCCAGTACTTC
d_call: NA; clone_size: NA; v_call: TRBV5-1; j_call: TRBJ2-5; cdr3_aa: CASSSPGAGKTQYF; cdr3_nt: TGCGCCAGCAGCTCTCCGGGCGCCGGAAAGACCCAGTACTTC
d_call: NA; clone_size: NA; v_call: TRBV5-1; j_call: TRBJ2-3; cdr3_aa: CASSHCGPSTDTQYF; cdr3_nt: TGCGCCAGCAGCCATTGTGGTCCTAGCACAGATACGCAGTATTTT
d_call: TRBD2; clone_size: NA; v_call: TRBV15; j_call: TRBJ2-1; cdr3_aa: CATSRVPSGVYNEQFF; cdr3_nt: TGTGCCACCAGCAGAGTCCCTAGCGGGGTCTACAATGAGCAGTTCTTC
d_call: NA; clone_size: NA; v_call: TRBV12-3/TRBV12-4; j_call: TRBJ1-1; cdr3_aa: CASSLQAGGMNTEAFF; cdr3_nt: TGTGCCAGCAGTTTACAGGCAGGAGGGATGAACACTGAAGCTTTCTTT
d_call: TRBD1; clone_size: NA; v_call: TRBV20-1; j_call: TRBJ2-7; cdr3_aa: CSATIPGQGTPSSYEQYF; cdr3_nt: TGCAGTGCTACCATTCCGGGACAGGGGACCCCAAGCTCCTACGAGCAGTACTTC
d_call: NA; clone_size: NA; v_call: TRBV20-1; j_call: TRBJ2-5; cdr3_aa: CSVPGVTETQYF; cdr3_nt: TGCAGTGTTCCGGGGGTTACGGAGACCCAGTACTTC
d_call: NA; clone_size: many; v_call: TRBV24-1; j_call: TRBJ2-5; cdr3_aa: CATMAADGETQYF; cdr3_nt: TGTGCCACCATGGCCGCCGACGGGGAGACCCAGTACTTC
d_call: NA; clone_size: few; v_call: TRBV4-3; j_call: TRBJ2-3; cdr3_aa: CASSPTSPGTFSTDTQYF; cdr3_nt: TGCGCCAGCAGCCCCACCAGCCCCGGGACATTTAGCACAGATACGCAGTATTTT
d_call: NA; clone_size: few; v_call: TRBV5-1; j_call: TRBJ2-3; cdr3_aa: CASSPWVRWGTDTQYF; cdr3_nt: TGCGCCAGCAGCCCCTGGGTACGGTGGGGGACAGATACGCAGTATTTT
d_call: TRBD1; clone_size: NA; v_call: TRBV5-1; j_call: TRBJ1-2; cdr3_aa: CASSPLGPGTGITGYGYTF; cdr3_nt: TGCGCCAGCAGCCCGCTGGGTCCCGGGACAGGGATCACAGGCTATGGCTACACCTTC
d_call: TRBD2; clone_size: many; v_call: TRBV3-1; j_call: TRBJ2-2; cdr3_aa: CASSHLTSGGTGELFF; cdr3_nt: TGTGCCAGCAGCCACCTGACTAGCGGGGGTACCGGGGAGCTGTTTTTT
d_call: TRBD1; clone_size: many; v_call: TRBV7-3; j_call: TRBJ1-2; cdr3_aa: CASSSTGSGGYTF; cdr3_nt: TGTGCCAGCAGCTCGACAGGGAGTGGTGGCTACACCTTC
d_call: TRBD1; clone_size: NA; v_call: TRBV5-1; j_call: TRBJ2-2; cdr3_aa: CASSHGQGVGELFF; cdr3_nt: TGCGCCAGCAGCCACGGACAGGGGGTCGGGGAGCTGTTTTTT
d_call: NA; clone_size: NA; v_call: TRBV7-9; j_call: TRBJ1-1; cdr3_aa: CASSPTPVNRNTEAFF; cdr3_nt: TGTGCCAGCAGCCCCACGCCCGTTAATAGAAACACTGAAGCTTTCTTT
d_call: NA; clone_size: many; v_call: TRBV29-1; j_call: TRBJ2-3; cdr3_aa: CSGGVPRDTQYF; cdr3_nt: TGCAGCGGTGGGGTGCCCAGAGATACGCAGTATTTT
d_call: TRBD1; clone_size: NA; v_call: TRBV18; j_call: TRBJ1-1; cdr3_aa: CASSPLDRDTEAFF; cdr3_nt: TGTGCCAGCTCACCACTAGACAGGGATACTGAAGCTTTCTTT
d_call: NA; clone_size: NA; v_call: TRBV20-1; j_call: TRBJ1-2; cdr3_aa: CSARDRYSRGAKNYYYGYTF; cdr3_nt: TGCAGTGCTAGAGACCGATATTCTCGGGGGGCCAAGAATTACTACTATGGCTACACCTTC
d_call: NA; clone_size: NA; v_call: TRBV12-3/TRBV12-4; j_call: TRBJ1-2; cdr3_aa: CASSLGSGMVYGYTF; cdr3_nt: TGTGCCAGCAGTTTGGGGTCGGGGATGGTTTATGGCTACACCTTC